The 28 T cell receptor beta chains listed next were all sequenced from one sample in a study of blood T cell repertoires in COVID-19. The assay was immunoSEQ multiplex PCR, and TCRdb's table has in-frame clones only and misses some. The table includes approximately 260,000 clones, roughly 83% detected once. The sample taken for sequencing was peripheral blood. These receptors all stem from an elderly woman with acute or convalescent COVID-19.

A remark on this clone: The same CDR3 is also encoded by other DNA sequences in this sample. The genes are TRBV18 and TRBJ1-2; D might be TRBD1 (5 bases). The V end lost 2 bases, the J end lost 3 bases, and 7 bases lay between the germline ends. Germline V lookup: CDR1 KGHSH, CDR2 LQKENI. The CDR3 extends over 13 amino acids. CDR3 sequence (DNA): TGTGCCAGCTCACCAGAGACAGACTATGGCTACACCTTC. It yields the protein CASSPETDYGYTF.

This clone has more than one count but fewer than ten. This sequence joins TRBV12-3 or TRBV12-4 and TRBJ1-5, with 8 bases matching TRBD1. There are 13 residues in the CDR3. V lost 8 bases and J lost 7; bases outside the gene matches: 7. CDR3 sequence reads: CASRGQGGQPQHF. The CDR3 region has the DNA TGTGCCAGCCGAGGACAGGGCGGCCAGCCCCAGCATTTT.

The chain is built from TRBV3-1 (or the pseudogene TRBV3-2) and TRBJ2-7, with 14 bases fitting TRBD2. Germline V lookup: CDR1 LGHDT, CDR2 YNNKEL (reference sequence). V lost 1 base, J lost 1 base, and 0 bases stayed unmatched. This CDR3 is built from 16 residues. Here the CDR3 reads CASSQGTSGGSYEQYF. The CDR3 DNA reads TGTGCCAGCAGCCAAGGGACTAGCGGGGGGTCCTACGAGCAGTACTTC.

The chain carries TRBV3-1 (or the pseudogene TRBV3-2) and TRBJ1-2; a possible D gene is TRBD1 (5 bases). CDR3 length: 15 residues. Trimming pared 0 bases from V and 5 bases from J, leaving 13 bases between. Germline assignment: CDR1 LGHDT and CDR2 YNNKEL (reference sequence). Here the CDR3 DNA reads TGTGCCAGCAGCCAAGACTGGAGCGGGGGTTATGGCTACACCTTC. It yields the protein CASSQDWSGGYGYTF.

CDR3 sequence (DNA): TGTGCCAGCAGCCAAGAGGGACAGGGGAATTCACCCCTCCACTTT. Protein: CASSQEGQGNSPLHF. V and J are TRBV3-1 (or the pseudogene TRBV3-2) and TRBJ1-6, with 10 bases identical to TRBD1. CDR1 is LGHDT and CDR2 is YNNKEL in the germline V gene (reference sequence). The CDR3 runs 15 residues. The V segment lost 0 bases and the J segment 7 bases; nucleotides outside the gene matches: 0.

The CDR3 here is CASSPTGRDEQFF. The CDR3 DNA reads as TGTGCCAGCAGTCCCACGGGGAGGGATGAGCAGTTCTTC. The chain recombines TRBV28 with TRBJ2-1; 7 bases match TRBD2. CDR1 MDHEN and CDR2 SYDVKM come from the germline V gene. The CDR3 covers 13 residues. With V trimmed by 5 bases and J by 8 bases, 6 bases remained unmatched.

The J gene is TRBJ1-3, the V gene TRBV28; tentatively, D is TRBD1 (5 bases). The CDR3 length is 14 residues. Trimming took off 3 bases at V and 4 bases at J, with 10 bases between the two ends. In germline, CDR1 is MDHEN, CDR2 SYDVKM. The CDR3 DNA reads as TGTGCCAGCAGTTTTCCGGGGGAAGGAAACACCATATATTTT. Translated: CASSFPGEGNTIYF. Full variable domain (rest looked up from reference TRBV28 and TRBJ1-3): DVKVTQSSRYLVKRTGEKVFLECVQDMDHENMFWYRQDPGLGLRLIYFSYDVKMKEKGDIPEGYSVSREKKERFSLILESASTNQTSMYLCASSFPGEGNTIYFGEGSWLTVV.

The chain couples TRBV6-5 to TRBJ1-6; TRBD1 is a possible D gene (6 bases). Trimming removed 5 bases at V and 9 bases at J, with 14 bases between. The germline V gene has CDR1 MNHEY and CDR2 SVGAGI. The CDR3 sequence is 14 residues long. This chain's CDR3 is CASSPQGLGSPLHF. The CDR3 DNA is TGTGCCAGCAGTCCTCAGGGGCTTGGTTCACCCCTCCACTTT.

This chain links TRBV3-1 (or the pseudogene TRBV3-2) with TRBJ2-5; 8 nucleotides line up with TRBD2. Germline CDR1 LGHDT, CDR2 YNNKEL (reference sequence). V dropped 4 bases and J dropped 5; count of bases not matched to a gene: 6. The CDR3 has 14 residues. The CDR3 sequence: CASSLTSGGETQYF. The CDR3 coding sequence is TGTGCCAGCAGCCTAACTAGCGGAGGGGAGACCCAGTACTTC.

The chain links TRBV30 to TRBJ2-6; D possibly corresponds to TRBD2 (6 bases). Germline CDR1 is GTSNPN and CDR2 is SVGIG (reference sequence). The CDR3 has 17 residues. Deletions cut 0 bases from V and 4 bases from J, with 16 bases between. CDR3 bases: TGTGCCTGGAGTGTTCGGGGGTTCGGGTCAGGGGCCAACGTCCTGACTTTC. This codes for CAWSVRGFGSGANVLTF.

The chain carries TRBV3-1 (or the pseudogene TRBV3-2) and TRBJ2-1, with 9 bases matching TRBD1. The CDR3 sequence is 16 residues long. CDR1 and CDR2 from the germline V gene are LGHDT and YNNKEL (reference sequence). V lost 4 bases to trimming and J lost 2 bases; unmatched junction nucleotides: 6. The CDR3 bases are TGTGCCAGCAGCCCGTCCGGGACAGGGACCTACAATGAGCAGTTCTTC. It translates to CASSPSGTGTYNEQFF.

The J gene is TRBJ1-1, the V gene TRBV19, with 8 bases matching TRBD1. Germline assignment: CDR1 LNHDA and CDR2 SQIVND (reference sequence). This CDR3 is 14 amino acids long. V lost 6 bases, J lost 4 bases, and 7 bases stayed unmatched. The CDR3, as DNA: TGTGCCAGTAGCAGCAGGGGGCGGATCACTGAAGCTTTCTTT. It codes for CASSSRGRITEAFF.

This chain connects TRBV3-1 (or the pseudogene TRBV3-2) to TRBJ2-1; 7 positions agree with TRBD2. V lost 2 bases, J lost 9 bases, and 7 bases stayed unmatched. The CDR3 is 14 amino acids. Germline V CDR1 and CDR2: LGHDT, YNNKEL (reference sequence). This chain's CDR3 is CASSQRSGGGEQFF. The CDR3 nucleotides are TGTGCCAGCAGCCAAAGGTCGGGGGGAGGTGAGCAGTTCTTC.

This rearrangement joins TRBV19 to TRBJ2-2; D gene ambiguous. The germline V and J ends were trimmed by 3 bases and 1 base, with 6 bases remaining between them. CDR1 LNHDA and CDR2 SQIVND come from the germline V gene (reference sequence). The CDR3 is 14 amino acids. The CDR3 bases are TGTGCCAGTAGTATTGGGCAGAACACCGGGGAGCTGTTTTTT. Encoded protein: CASSIGQNTGELFF.

CDR3 sequence reads: CATSRDREGINSPLHF. Here the CDR3 DNA reads TGTGCCACCAGCAGAGATCGGGAGGGGATCAATTCACCCCTCCACTTT. V gene TRBV15 combines with J gene TRBJ1-6, with D perhaps matching TRBD1 (5 bases). Germline CDR1 is LNHNV and CDR2 is YYDKDF (reference sequence). The V gene lost 0 bases and the J gene lost 7 bases, with 13 bases spanning the gap. The CDR3 sequence is 16 residues long.

The rearrangement links TRBV7-9 to TRBJ2-5; perhaps TRBD2 as D (7 bases). The CDR3 runs to 15 residues. With 4 bases removed from V and 4 bases from J, the gap between germline ends came to 16 bases. Looked up from germline, CDR1 is SEHNR and CDR2 is FQNEAQ (reference sequence). In nucleotides, the CDR3 is TGTGCCAGCAGCTCTAAGGGGGGGGCTATAGAGACCCAGTACTTC. It yields the protein CASSSKGGAIETQYF.

This clone was recorded only once. The chain combines TRBV9 with TRBJ2-1, with unresolved D. CDR1 is SGDLS and CDR2 is YYNGEE in the germline V gene. The V gene lost 3 bases and the J gene lost 0 bases, with 10 bases spanning the gap. This CDR3 spans 15 amino acids. The CDR3 sequence is CASSASPSSYNEQFF. CDR3 DNA: TGTGCCAGCAGCGCCTCCCCCTCCTCCTACAATGAGCAGTTCTTC.

CDR3 protein: CASSLAAGRKTQYF. The DNA of the CDR3 is TGTGCCAGCAGCTTGGCCGCGGGGAGGAAGACCCAGTACTTC. The J gene is TRBJ2-5, the V gene TRBV5-6; D is perhaps TRBD2 (6 bases). Germline-derived CDR1 and CDR2 are SGHDT and YYEEEE. Trimming pared 0 bases from V and 6 bases from J, leaving 12 bases between. The CDR3 sequence is 14 residues long.

The gene calls are TRBV5-1 and TRBJ2-2; 7 nucleotides match TRBD1. Germline CDR1 and CDR2: SGHRS and YFSETQ. V trimming: 2 bases; J trimming: 0 bases; junction bases outside the gene matches: 4. The CDR3 is 16 residues long. CDR3 sequence reads: CASSFGQATNTGELFF. CDR3 nucleotides: TGCGCCAGCAGCTTTGGACAGGCTACGAACACCGGGGAGCTGTTTTTT. The full variable domain, its missing parts supplied by reference TRBV5-1 and TRBJ2-2, is KAGVTQTPRYLIKTRGQQVTLSCSPISGHRSVSWYQQTPGQGLQFLFEYFSETQRNKGNFPGRFSGRQFSNSRSEMNVSTLELGDSALYLCASSFGQATNTGELFFGEGSRLTVL.

The J gene is TRBJ2-1, the V gene TRBV11-2, with D possibly being TRBD2 (5 bases). This CDR3 has 15 amino acids. Germline V lookup: CDR1 SGHAT, CDR2 FQNNGV. Deletions cut 2 bases from V and 5 bases from J, with 13 bases between. The CDR3 bases are TGTGCCAGCAGCTTAAGGCGGGTCTCTAACAATGAGCAGTTCTTC. Translation: CASSLRRVSNNEQFF.

The DNA for the CDR3 is TGTGCCACCAGCAGAGATGTGGGGGGTGGCTACACCTTC. This encodes CATSRDVGGGYTF. The V and J genes are TRBV15 and TRBJ1-2; possible D gene TRBD1, 5 bases. Germline V CDR1 and CDR2: LNHNV, YYDKDF (reference sequence). Between the trimmed V and J ends, which lost 0 bases and 7 bases, there was a span of 9 bases. This CDR3 comprises 13 residues. The full variable domain, with the rest looked up from reference TRBV15 and TRBJ1-2, is DAMVIQNPRYQVTQFGKPVTLSCSQTLNHNVMYWYQQKSSQAPKLLFHYYDKDFNNEADTPDNFQSRRPNTSFCFLDIRSPGLGDTAMYLCATSRDVGGGYTFGSGTRLTVV.

This clone came up once. The J gene is TRBJ1-5, the V gene TRBV5-4; no clear D gene. This CDR3 spans 14 amino acids. V lost 0 bases to trimming and J lost 9 bases, with 13 bases between them. The germline gives CDR1 SGHNT, CDR2 YYREEE (reference sequence). CDR3 nucleotide sequence: TGTGCCAGCAGCTTGGCCGAAGCCCCCGGGCCCCAGCATTTT. Its translation: CASSLAEAPGPQHF.

The gene calls are TRBV19 and TRBJ1-1, with 10 bases fitting TRBD1. The germline gives CDR1 LNHDA, CDR2 SQIVND (reference sequence). The trim removed 3 bases at V and 4 bases at J, leaving 5 bases unmatched. The CDR3 totals 15 residues. The CDR3 DNA reads as TGTGCCAGTAGTATGCGGGACAGGGGTTCCACTGAAGCTTTCTTT. Amino acid sequence: CASSMRDRGSTEAFF.

The chain has TRBV3-1 (or the pseudogene TRBV3-2) and TRBJ1-1, with unresolved D. Deletions cut 2 bases from V and 5 bases from J, with 9 bases between. Germline V gene data show CDR1 as LGHDT and CDR2 as YNNKEL (reference sequence). The CDR3 consists of 13 residues. As DNA, the CDR3 is TGTGCCAGCAGCCAACGGGTAAGGACTGAAGCTTTCTTT. It specifies CASSQRVRTEAFF.

The chain employs TRBV11-2 and TRBJ1-5; TRBD1 is a possible D gene (5 bases). The V and J ends lost 0 bases and 5 bases respectively, with 11 bases between them. This CDR3 comprises 15 residues. The V gene's germline CDR1 is SGHAT and CDR2 FQNNGV. The CDR3 loop is CASSLERGTHQPQHF. CDR3 DNA sequence: TGTGCCAGCAGCTTAGAACGGGGGACTCATCAGCCCCAGCATTTT.

The genes are TRBV12-3 or TRBV12-4 and TRBJ1-5, with D possibly TRBD1 on 6 matching bases. The CDR3 sequence is 11 residues long. Trimming shortened V by 4 bases and J by 9 bases, and 7 bases separated the two germline ends. Here the CDR3 reads CASSSRGPQHF. The CDR3, as DNA: TGTGCCAGCAGTTCCAGGGGGCCCCAGCATTTT.

The chain combines TRBV19 with TRBJ2-3, with 7 bases aligning to TRBD2. Germline values: CDR1 LNHDA, CDR2 SQIVND (reference sequence). V shed 9 bases, J shed 0 bases, and the junction held 3 bases outside the gene matches. CDR3 size: 13 residues. The CDR3 region is CARGGESTDTQYF. DNA for the CDR3: TGTGCCAGGGGGGGGGAGAGCACAGATACGCAGTATTTT.

The count of this clone is one. V and J are TRBV7-2 and TRBJ1-1; D is perhaps TRBD1 (6 bases). Germline V gives CDR1 SGHTA, CDR2 FQGNSA. The CDR3 loop spans 14 amino acids. Trimming left V 3 bases short and J 0 bases short, with 8 bases between. In DNA, the CDR3 is TGTGCCAGCAGCTTTGGGACAATGAACACTGAAGCTTTCTTT. The encoded protein is CASSFGTMNTEAFF.